What follows are 22 T cell receptor beta chains derived from one specimen sequenced in a study of identical twins. TCRdb recomputed calls from the 5' RACE reads with MiXCR, one row per CDR3 protein. The sample consists of about 100,000 distinct CDR3 sequences, roughly 6% of them appearing once. Sequencing used memory T cells sorted from blood. The receptors here all came from a woman between 45 and 65 years old in good health.

This clonotype came up a few times. The CDR3: CAWRDRGGPYEQYF. CDR3 sequence (DNA): TGTGCCTGGAGGGACAGGGGGGGACCCTACGAGCAGTACTTC. The chain employs TRBV30 and TRBJ2-7; TRBD1 aligns across 10 bases. Germline-derived CDR1 and CDR2 are GTSNPN and SVGIG (reference sequence). Trimming cost V 3 bases and J 2 bases; bases outside gene matches: 4. The CDR3 is made up of 14 amino acids.

This chain links TRBV20-1 with TRBJ2-7; 11 bases are shared with TRBD1. The CDR3 runs to 13 residues. J lost 6 bases, V lost 6 bases, and 7 bases had no gene match. Germline CDR1 and CDR2: DFQATT and SNEGSKA (reference sequence). This CDR3 reads CSAAGTGGSEQYF. The CDR3 coding sequence is TGCAGTGCCGCCGGGACAGGGGGAAGCGAGCAGTACTTC.

This clonotype was counted many times. V gene TRBV3-1 combines with J gene TRBJ1-1; 10 nucleotides line up with TRBD1. The J segment lost 5 bases and the V segment lost 5 bases, leaving 8 bases of the junction unmatched. The germline gives CDR1 LGHDT, CDR2 YNNKEL (reference sequence). The CDR3 is made up of 15 amino acids. The CDR3 loop reads CASSGTGVEVTEAFF. CDR3 bases: TGTGCCAGCAGCGGGACAGGGGTGGAGGTTACTGAAGCTTTCTTT.

Ten or more counts support this clonotype. V usage is TRBV12-3 or TRBV12-4 and J usage is TRBJ2-3; TRBD2 matches at 7 bases. There are 16 residues in the CDR3. The trim removed 2 bases at V and 1 base at J, leaving 6 bases unmatched. Here the CDR3 reads CASSLWGGGGTDTQYF. The CDR3 bases are TGTGCCAGCAGTTTATGGGGGGGTGGAGGCACAGATACGCAGTATTTT.

This clonotype was seen more than once but under ten times. Compared with germline, one end of the junction differs, possibly owing to a read error. The chain combines TRBV20-1 with TRBJ2-1; no reliable D call. Germline loops: CDR1 DFQATT, CDR2 SNEGSKA (reference sequence). The CDR3 spans 10 residues. In DNA form, the CDR3 reads TGCAGTGCTAGTAGAAATGAGCACGTCTTC. As protein: CSASRNEHVF.

This clonotype was observed many times. V and J are TRBV7-9 and TRBJ1-5; no firm D call. The CDR3 sequence is 13 residues long. Germline CDR1 is SEHNR and CDR2 is FQNEAQ (reference sequence). V shed 1 base and J shed 6 bases, with 7 bases lying between them. CDR3 nucleotide sequence: TGTGCCAGCAGCTTAGGGGTTGCTCAGCCCCAGCATTTT. Translated: CASSLGVAQPQHF.

This clonotype was picked up many times. V and J are TRBV10-3 and TRBJ2-7; 7 bases are a match to TRBD2. V shed 8 bases, J shed 1 base, and the junction held 5 bases outside the gene matches. Germline V gene data show CDR1 as ENHRY and CDR2 as SYGVKD. This CDR3 has 13 residues. The CDR3 loop reads CAISREPSYEQYV. The CDR3, as DNA: TGTGCCATCTCGCGGGAGCCGTCCTACGAGCAGTACGTC.

The chain combines TRBV6-1 with TRBJ2-3; D remains unclear. Germline CDR1 MNHNS, CDR2 SASEGT. V was shortened by 2 bases and J by 8 bases, with 11 bases between the two germline ends. The CDR3 is made up of 13 amino acids. DNA for the CDR3: TGTGCCAGCAGTGAAAACTCTGCCTTTACGCAGTATTTT. Amino acid sequence: CASSENSAFTQYF.

This clonotype appeared many times. V gene TRBV12-3 or TRBV12-4 combines with J gene TRBJ1-2; D gene uncertain. The CDR3 runs to 13 residues. V was trimmed by 5 bases and J by 7 bases, leaving 14 bases between them. The chain's CDR3 is CASSVRGMSGYTF. CDR3 nucleotides: TGTGCCAGCAGTGTCCGGGGAATGAGTGGCTACACCTTC.

In its sample, this clonotype was seen many times. This sequence joins TRBV20-1 and TRBJ2-5; perhaps D is TRBD1 or TRBD2 (5 bases each). The ends were cut back, 4 bases at V and 3 bases at J, with 18 bases in the middle. Looked up from germline, CDR1 is DFQATT and CDR2 is SNEGSKA (reference sequence). The CDR3 extends over 15 amino acids. The CDR3 coding sequence is TGCAGTGCTACCCCAGGGTTAGGAGGAAAAGAGACCCAGTACTTC. Encoded protein: CSATPGLGGKETQYF.

This clonotype was counted only a few times. The CDR3 spells CSARSRGETQYF. The CDR3 nucleotides are TGCAGTGCTAGAAGCAGGGGGGAGACCCAGTACTTC. The J gene is TRBJ2-5, the V gene TRBV20-1; 7 bases agree with TRBD1. Trimming cost V 2 bases and J 5 bases; bases outside gene matches: 2. Germline lookup yields CDR1 DFQATT and CDR2 SNEGSKA (reference sequence). The CDR3 loop spans 12 amino acids.

Ten or more counts support this clonotype. The rearrangement joins TRBV2 to TRBJ2-3; no clear D gene. CDR1 is SNHLY and CDR2 is FYNNEI in the germline V gene. This CDR3 has 14 residues. V was cut by 5 bases and J by 1 base, with 10 bases left in between. The CDR3 loop reads CASSPEARTDTQYF. Here the CDR3 DNA reads TGTGCCAGCAGTCCCGAGGCCCGCACAGATACGCAGTATTTT.

This clonotype was recorded many times. J is TRBJ1-3 and V is TRBV7-9; TRBD1 matches 9 bases. The CDR3 is 17 residues long. Per germline, CDR1 SEHNR and CDR2 FQNEAQ (reference sequence). J gave up 2 bases and V 4 bases, and 9 bases lay outside the gene matches. The CDR3 nucleotides read TGTGCCAGCAGCTCCGGAACAGGGGGCGTAGCTGGAAACACCATATATTTT. It specifies CASSSGTGGVAGNTIYF. Supplemented by reference TRBV7-9 and TRBJ1-3, the full variable domain reads DTGVSQNPRHKITKRGQNVTFRCDPISEHNRLYWYRQTLGQGPEFLTYFQNEAQLEKSRLLSDRFSAERPKGSFSTLEIQRTEQGDSAMYLCASSSGTGGVAGNTIYFGEGSWLTVV.

This clonotype was seen ten or more times. The rearrangement links TRBV12-3 or TRBV12-4 to TRBJ2-7; 11 bases fit TRBD2. The CDR3 extends over 16 amino acids. The V segment lost 5 bases and the J segment 4 bases; nucleotides outside the gene matches: 10. The CDR3 nucleotides are TGTGCCAGCAGTCTCTCTACTAGCGGGAGAGGTTACGAGCAGTACTTC. Its translation: CASSLSTSGRGYEQYF.

There are many counts of this clonotype. The chain carries TRBV6-1 and TRBJ2-3; unclear D gene. This CDR3 has 15 amino acids. The germline V gene has CDR1 MNHNS and CDR2 SASEGT. Trimming stripped 4 bases from V and 2 bases from J, with 13 bases between. CDR3 in DNA: TGTGCCAGCAGTGTAGACCCTCGGGCCACAGATACGCAGTATTTT. This gives the protein CASSVDPRATDTQYF.

This clonotype was observed many times. The rearrangement joins TRBV6-4 to TRBJ2-3; no firm D call. V was pared by 5 bases and J by 0 bases, with 12 bases between. The CDR3 consists of 15 residues. Germline CDR1 MRHNA, CDR2 SNTAGT. CDR3 sequence reads: CASSQTTTSTDTQYF. The CDR3 region has the DNA TGTGCCAGCAGTCAAACAACGACTAGCACAGATACGCAGTATTTT.

The V call is TRBV5-1, the J call TRBJ2-3; TRBD1 is a possible D gene (6 bases). Trimming removed 4 bases at V and 4 bases at J, with 16 bases between. The CDR3 totals 15 residues. Germline values: CDR1 SGHRS, CDR2 YFSETQ. This CDR3 reads CASSRTRGRADTQYF. The DNA of the CDR3 is TGCGCCAGCAGCAGAACCAGGGGCCGCGCAGATACGCAGTATTTT.

This clonotype was observed at least ten times. The V call is TRBV20-1, the J call TRBJ2-5; no definite D call. The length of the CDR3 is 13 residues. The germline V gene encodes CDR1 DFQATT and CDR2 SNEGSKA (reference sequence). V lost 6 bases to trimming and J lost 4 bases, with 15 bases between them. This CDR3 is CSAKRTTPETQYF. As DNA, the CDR3 is TGCAGTGCAAAAAGGACCACTCCAGAGACCCAGTACTTC.

CDR3 amino acids: CASSRAGGTGELFF. Written as DNA, the CDR3 is TGCGCCAGCAGCAGGGCCGGGGGCACCGGGGAGCTGTTTTTT. V usage is TRBV5-1 and J usage is TRBJ2-2, with a weak D call TRBD2 (6 bases). The germline CDR1 and CDR2 sequences are SGHRS and YFSETQ. The V end was cut by 4 bases, the J end by 4 bases, with 11 bases between. The CDR3 is made up of 14 amino acids. The variable domain in full, completed from reference TRBV5-1 and TRBJ2-2, reads KAGVTQTPRYLIKTRGQQVTLSCSPISGHRSVSWYQQTPGQGLQFLFEYFSETQRNKGNFPGRFSGRQFSNSRSEMNVSTLELGDSALYLCASSRAGGTGELFFGEGSRLTVL.

There are many counts of this clonotype. The genes are TRBV15 and TRBJ2-2; no definite D call. CDR1 and CDR2 from the germline V gene are LNHNV and YYDKDF (reference sequence). V was pared by 1 base and J by 8 bases, with 11 bases between. This CDR3 is built from 14 residues. The CDR3 protein is CATSRVSAGGELFF. CDR3 DNA: TGTGCCACCAGCAGAGTGTCGGCCGGGGGGGAGCTGTTTTTT.

There are a few counts of this clonotype. V and J are TRBV9 and TRBJ2-1; D gene uncertain. Trimming pared 1 base from V and 0 bases from J, leaving 8 bases between. The CDR3 is made up of 15 amino acids. The germline V gene encodes CDR1 SGDLS and CDR2 YYNGEE. The CDR3 DNA sequence: TGTGCCAGCAGCGTATCCCCCTACTCCTACAATGAGCAGTTCTTC. Translating gives CASSVSPYSYNEQFF. The full variable domain, completed using reference TRBV9 and TRBJ2-1, is DSGVTQTPKHLITATGQRVTLRCSPRSGDLSVYWYQQSLDQGLQFLIQYYNGEERAKGNILERFSAQQFPDLHSELNLSSLELGDSALYFCASSVSPYSYNEQFFGPGTRLTVL.

Many counts were recorded for this clonotype. The V gene is TRBV10-3, the J gene TRBJ2-1; 10 bases fit TRBD2. J gave up 6 bases and V 4 bases, and 9 bases lay outside the gene matches. The CDR3 extends over 16 amino acids. Germline CDR1 ENHRY, CDR2 SYGVKD. The chain's CDR3 is CAISAATSGNRNEQFF. DNA for the CDR3: TGTGCCATCAGTGCCGCCACTAGCGGGAACCGCAATGAGCAGTTCTTC.